A selection of T cell receptor beta chains follows, all from one sample in a study of type 1 regulatory T cells. These receptors' antigens are unknown. TCRdb reprocessed the reads with MiXCR, giving one entry per CDR3 protein. The sample has 5,500 to 7,000 distinct CDR3 sequences, 27% seen once. The sequencing input was cultured T cells, either the whole culture or a sorted T cell fraction (not recorded which). The receptors were sampled from a human donor in good health. Each CDR3 is given with its conserved first and last residue. The order of the fields is V gene, J gene, D gene, clone size, CDR3 DNA, CDR3 protein. A D gene is named only where the DNA matches it firmly. Size values are once, few and many counts, or a class for expanded clones, and some rows have none.

TRBV6-5,TRBJ2-3,.,.,TGTGCCAGCAGTTACTCGCGCGCTTCGGGAAGCACAGATACGCAGTATTTT,CASSYSRASGSTDTQYF
TRBV9,TRBJ2-5,TRBD1,medium-sized,TGTGCCAGCAGCAGCGGGACAGGGGGGGAGACCCAGTACTTC,CASSSGTGGETQYF
TRBV10-3,TRBJ2-3,TRBD2,.,TGTGCCATCAGCCGGGAGGGCGGGACAGATACGCAGTATTTT,CAISREGGTDTQYF
TRBV18,TRBJ2-7,.,large,TGTGCCAGCTCATCATACACGAGCTCCTACGAGCAGTACTTC,CASSSYTSSYEQYF
TRBV12-3/TRBV12-4,TRBJ2-7,.,many,TGTGCCAGCAGTTTTCAATCAGGCCCTGAAGGCGAGCAGTACTTC,CASSFQSGPEGEQYF
TRBV9,TRBJ2-7,.,medium-sized,TGTGCCAGCAGCGTAGAAGCTAGCCGGCAATCGCAGCAGTACTTC,CASSVEASRQSQQYF
TRBV28,TRBJ1-4,.,medium-sized,TGTGCCAGCACCCCCGATGGTTGGAAACTGTTTTTT,CASTPDGWKLFF
TRBV6-2/TRBV6-3,TRBJ1-2,.,.,TGTGCCAGCAGCGGATTACAGGGCTCCTATGGCTACACCTTC,CASSGLQGSYGYTF
TRBV20-1,TRBJ2-5,.,.,TGCAGTGCTAGGGACTGGGAGACCCAGTACTTC,CSARDWETQYF
TRBV7-2,TRBJ2-1,.,large,TGTGCCAGCAGCTTGGGGACCCTGGATGAGCAGTTCTTC,CASSLGTLDEQFF
TRBV5-1,TRBJ2-3,TRBD2,.,TGCGCCAGCAGCTTGGCCGGCGGGAGTAGCGATACGCAGTATTTT,CASSLAGGSSDTQYF
TRBV29-1,TRBJ2-7,TRBD2,medium-sized,TGCAGCGCTACAGCGGGAATTTACGAGCAGTACTTC,CSATAGIYEQYF
TRBV12-3/TRBV12-4,TRBJ2-1,TRBD2,.,TGTGCCAGCAGTTTAGGACTAGCGCCCTACAATGAGCAGTTCTTC,CASSLGLAPYNEQFF
TRBV29-1,TRBJ2-1,.,once,TGCAGCGCCGCACGATTTAGCTCCTACAATGAGCAGTTCTTC,CSAARFSSYNEQFF
TRBV12-3/TRBV12-4,TRBJ1-2,.,medium-sized,TGTGCCAGCACCCTTTCCCCGTCGACAGGTCTCTATGGCTACACCTTC,CASTLSPSTGLYGYTF
TRBV2,TRBJ2-1,TRBD2,.,TGTGCCAGCAGTGTGACTAGCCCGAGTATCGATGAGCAGTTCTTC,CASSVTSPSIDEQFF
TRBV7-2,TRBJ2-1,.,medium-sized,TGTGCCAGCAGCTCTCACAATGAGCAGTTCTTC,CASSSHNEQFF